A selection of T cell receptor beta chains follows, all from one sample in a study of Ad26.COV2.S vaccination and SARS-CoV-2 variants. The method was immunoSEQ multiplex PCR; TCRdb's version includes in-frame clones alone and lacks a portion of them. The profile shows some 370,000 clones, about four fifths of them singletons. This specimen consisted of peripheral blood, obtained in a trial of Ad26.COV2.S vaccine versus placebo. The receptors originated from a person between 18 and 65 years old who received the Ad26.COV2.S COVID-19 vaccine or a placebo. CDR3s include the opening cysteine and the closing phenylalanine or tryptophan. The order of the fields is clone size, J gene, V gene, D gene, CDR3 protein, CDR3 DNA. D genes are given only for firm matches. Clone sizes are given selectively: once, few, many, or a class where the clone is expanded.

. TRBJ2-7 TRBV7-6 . CASSLVSNSYEQYF TGTGCCAGCAGCTTAGTGTCCAATTCCTACGAGCAGTACTTC
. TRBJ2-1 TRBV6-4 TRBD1 CASKPTGAGAYNEQFF TGTGCCAGCAAACCGACAGGGGCCGGTGCCTACAATGAGCAGTTCTTC
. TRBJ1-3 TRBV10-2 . CASSGSGNTIYF TGCGCCAGCAGCGGCTCTGGAAACACCATATATTTT
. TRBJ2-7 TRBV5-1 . CASSLVANLEQYF TGCGCCAGCAGCTTGGTCGCGAACCTCGAGCAGTACTTC
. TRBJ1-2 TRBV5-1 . CASSLGLAGNYGYTF TGCGCCAGCAGCTTGGGTCTGGCGGGCAACTATGGCTACACCTTC
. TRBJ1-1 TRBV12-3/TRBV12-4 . CASKEQNTEAFF TGTGCCAGCAAGGAGCAGAACACTGAAGCTTTCTTT
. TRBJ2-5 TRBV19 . CASSNPGESETQYF TGTGCCAGTAGTAACCCCGGGGAGTCAGAGACCCAGTACTTC
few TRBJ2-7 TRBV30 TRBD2 CAWGSGSNSEQYF TGTGCCTGGGGGAGCGGGAGTAATTCCGAGCAGTACTTC
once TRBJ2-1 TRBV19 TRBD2 CASGLVNYNEQFF TGTGCCAGCGGACTAGTGAACTACAATGAGCAGTTCTTC
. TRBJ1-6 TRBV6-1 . CASREPSRGNNSPLHF TGTGCCAGCAGAGAACCATCCCGGGGCAATAATTCACCCCTCCACTTT
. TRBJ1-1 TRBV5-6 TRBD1 CASSLGAWTGGLSTEAFF TGTGCCAGCAGCTTGGGGGCGTGGACAGGGGGCTTGAGCACTGAAGCTTTCTTT